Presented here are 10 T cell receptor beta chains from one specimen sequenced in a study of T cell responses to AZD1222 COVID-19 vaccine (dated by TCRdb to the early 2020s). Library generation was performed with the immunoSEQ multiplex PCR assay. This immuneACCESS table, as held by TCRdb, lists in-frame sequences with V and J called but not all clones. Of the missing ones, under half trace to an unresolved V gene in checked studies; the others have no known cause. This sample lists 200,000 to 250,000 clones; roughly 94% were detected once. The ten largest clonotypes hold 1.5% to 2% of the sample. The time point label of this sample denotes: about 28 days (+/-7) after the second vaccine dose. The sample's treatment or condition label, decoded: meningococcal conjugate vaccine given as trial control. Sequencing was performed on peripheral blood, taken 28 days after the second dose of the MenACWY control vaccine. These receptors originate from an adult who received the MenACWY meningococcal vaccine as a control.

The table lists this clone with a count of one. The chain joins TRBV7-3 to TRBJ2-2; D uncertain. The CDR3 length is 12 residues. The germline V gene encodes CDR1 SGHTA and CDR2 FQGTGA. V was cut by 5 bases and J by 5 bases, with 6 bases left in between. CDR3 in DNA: TGTGCCAGCAGCGGGGTAACCGGGGAGCTGTTTTTT. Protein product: CASSGVTGELFF.

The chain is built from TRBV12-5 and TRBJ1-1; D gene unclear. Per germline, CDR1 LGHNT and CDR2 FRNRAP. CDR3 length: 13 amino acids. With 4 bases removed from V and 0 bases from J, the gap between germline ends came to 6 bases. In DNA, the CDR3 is TGTGCTAGTGGTTCCGGGATGAACACTGAAGCTTTCTTT. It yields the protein CASGSGMNTEAFF.

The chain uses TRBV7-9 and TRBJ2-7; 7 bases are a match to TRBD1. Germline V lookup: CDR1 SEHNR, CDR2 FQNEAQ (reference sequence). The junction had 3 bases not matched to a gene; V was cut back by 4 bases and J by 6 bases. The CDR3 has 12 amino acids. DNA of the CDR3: TGTGCCAGCAGCTCGACAGGGCTCGAGCAGTACTTC. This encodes CASSSTGLEQYF. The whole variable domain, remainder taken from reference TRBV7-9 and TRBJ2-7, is DTGVSQNPRHKITKRGQNVTFRCDPISEHNRLYWYRQTLGQGPEFLTYFQNEAQLEKSRLLSDRFSAERPKGSFSTLEIQRTEQGDSAMYLCASSSTGLEQYFGPGTRLTVT.

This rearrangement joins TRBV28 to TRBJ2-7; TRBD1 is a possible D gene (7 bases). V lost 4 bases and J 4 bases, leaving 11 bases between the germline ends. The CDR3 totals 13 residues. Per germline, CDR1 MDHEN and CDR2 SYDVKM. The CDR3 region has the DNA TGTGCCAGCAGTTCCCCAGGGGGGTACGAGCAGTACTTC. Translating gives CASSSPGGYEQYF.

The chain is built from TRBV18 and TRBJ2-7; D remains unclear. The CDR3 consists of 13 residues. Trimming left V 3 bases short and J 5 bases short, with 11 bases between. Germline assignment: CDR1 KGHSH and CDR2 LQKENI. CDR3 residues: CASSPRRSDEQYF. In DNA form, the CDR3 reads TGTGCCAGCTCACCCCGCCGCTCGGACGAGCAGTACTTC.

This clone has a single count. The CDR3 reads CASSVETSSEQYF. CDR3 coding DNA: TGTGCCAGCAGCGTAGAGACTAGCAGCGAGCAGTACTTC. The V gene is TRBV9, the J gene TRBJ2-7, with 7 bases fitting TRBD2. Unmatched junction bases numbered 3, after V lost 0 bases and J lost 6 bases. The CDR3 runs to 13 residues. The germline gives CDR1 SGDLS, CDR2 YYNGEE.

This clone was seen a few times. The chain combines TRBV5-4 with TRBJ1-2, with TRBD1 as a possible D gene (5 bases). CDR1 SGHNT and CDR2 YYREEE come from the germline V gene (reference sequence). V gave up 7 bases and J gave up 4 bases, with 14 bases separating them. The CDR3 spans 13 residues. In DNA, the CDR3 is TGTGCCAGCGCTCGTGACAGAGCCTATGGCTACACCTTC. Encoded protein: CASARDRAYGYTF. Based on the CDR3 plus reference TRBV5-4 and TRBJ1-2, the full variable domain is ETGVTQSPTHLIKTRGQQVTLRCSSQSGHNTVSWYQQALGQGPQFIFQYYREEENGRGNFPPRFSGLQFPNYSSELNVNALELDDSALYLCASARDRAYGYTFGSGTRLTVV.

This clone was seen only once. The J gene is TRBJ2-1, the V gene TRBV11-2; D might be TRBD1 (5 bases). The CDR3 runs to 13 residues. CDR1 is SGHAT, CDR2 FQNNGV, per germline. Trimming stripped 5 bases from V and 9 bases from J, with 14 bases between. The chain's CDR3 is CASSIGFTGEQFF. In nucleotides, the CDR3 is TGTGCCAGCAGCATCGGTTTTACAGGTGAGCAGTTCTTC.

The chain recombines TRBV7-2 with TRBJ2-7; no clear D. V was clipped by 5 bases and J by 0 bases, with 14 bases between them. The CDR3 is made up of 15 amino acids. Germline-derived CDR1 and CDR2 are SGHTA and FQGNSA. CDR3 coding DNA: TGTGCCAGCAGCCTCCTATCGGTAAACTCCTACGAGCAGTACTTC. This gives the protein CASSLLSVNSYEQYF.

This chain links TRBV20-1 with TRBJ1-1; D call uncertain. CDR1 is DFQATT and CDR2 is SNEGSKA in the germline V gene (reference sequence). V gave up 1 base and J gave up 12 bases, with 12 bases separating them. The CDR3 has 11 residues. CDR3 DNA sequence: TGCAGTGCTAGAGGACAAGGTAAAACTTTCTTT. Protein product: CSARGQGKTFF.